What follows are 7 T cell receptor beta chains derived from one specimen sequenced in a study of cytomegalovirus exposure and HLA in healthy donors. The PCR ran on 60 Vbeta and 13 Jbeta primers. Only in-frame clones appear in the TCRdb table, and some are missing; sequencing was by immunoSEQ multiplex PCR. The sample records roughly 130,000 clones, 75% to 85% being singletons. What was sequenced was PBMCs. These receptors originate from a male donor in good health and CMV-seronegative.

The V and J genes are TRBV30 and TRBJ1-1; D not certain. The CDR3 runs to 11 residues. Germline V gene data show CDR1 as GTSNPN and CDR2 as SVGIG (reference sequence). Trimming pared 4 bases from V and 6 bases from J, leaving 9 bases between. This CDR3 reads CAWNREPEAFF. DNA of the CDR3: TGTGCCTGGAATAGGGAGCCTGAAGCTTTCTTT.

This clone has just one count. The genes are TRBV7-8 and TRBJ1-2; 9 bases match TRBD1. Trimming removed 8 bases from V and 8 bases from J; junction bases left unmatched: 18. CDR1 SGHVS and CDR2 FQNEAQ come from the germline V gene. The CDR3 contains 16 residues. In nucleotides, the CDR3 is TGTGCCAGCCGACGGGACAGGGTGTCGTGGGCGGAGGGCTACACCTTC. Its translation is CASRRDRVSWAEGYTF.

The chain joins TRBV20-1 to TRBJ2-7; no clear D gene. This CDR3 comprises 11 residues. The germline V and J ends were trimmed by 3 bases and 6 bases, with 9 bases remaining between them. The germline gives CDR1 DFQATT, CDR2 SNEGSKA (reference sequence). The CDR3 sequence: CSASTSAEQYF. CDR3 sequence (DNA): TGCAGTGCTAGTACAAGCGCCGAGCAGTACTTC.

The V and J genes are TRBV9 and TRBJ2-1; the D gene is possibly TRBD2 (6 bases). The CDR3 loop spans 12 amino acids. V lost 0 bases and J 11 bases, leaving 9 bases between the germline ends. Germline CDR1 and CDR2: SGDLS and YYNGEE. The CDR3 nucleotides are TGTGCCAGCAGCGTAGCCGGGGGAAAGCAGTTCTTC. It translates to CASSVAGGKQFF.

V is TRBV9 and J is TRBJ2-1; 10 nucleotides align to TRBD2. The V segment lost 2 bases and the J segment 5 bases; nucleotides outside the gene matches: 4. Germline V gene sequence: CDR1 SGDLS, CDR2 YYNGEE. The CDR3 extends over 15 amino acids. The CDR3 reads CASSVGTSADNEQFF. Here the CDR3 DNA reads TGTGCCAGCAGCGTCGGGACTAGCGCAGACAATGAGCAGTTCTTC.

The genes are TRBV28 and TRBJ1-4; D is possibly TRBD1 (6 bases). Germline values: CDR1 MDHEN, CDR2 SYDVKM. The CDR3 totals 12 residues. V shed 10 bases and J shed 8 bases, with 14 bases lying between them. CDR3 in DNA: TGTGCCATCCACACCCAGGGGGAAAAACTGTTTTTT. It codes for CAIHTQGEKLFF.

This rearrangement joins TRBV4-2 to TRBJ2-2; possible D gene TRBD1, 6 bases. There are 15 residues in the CDR3. Germline V gene data show CDR1 as LGHNA and CDR2 as YNFKEQ. V lost 3 bases to trimming and J lost 0 bases, with 8 bases between them. The chain's CDR3 is CASSQGATNTGELFF. In DNA, the CDR3 is TGTGCCAGCAGCCAGGGGGCCACGAACACCGGGGAGCTGTTTTTT.